Listed below are T cell receptor beta chains from one sample, sequenced in a study of beta chain features in type 1 diabetes. The repertoire was sequenced with immunoSEQ multiplex PCR; TCRdb's copy has only in-frame clones and lacks some. The sample records around 180,000 clones, approximately 8% being singletons. Source material: central memory CD4+ T cells from blood. The receptors shown here come from a woman in her thirties or forties with type 1 diabetes. The CDR3 runs from the conserved cysteine through the conserved F or W. A D gene is named only where the DNA matches it firmly. Clone size is given for some rows only: seen once, a few or many times, or a class if the clone is expanded.

d_gene,abundance,j_gene,v_gene,CDR3nt,CDR3aa
TRBD1,NA,TRBJ1-1,TRBV5-1,TGCGCCAGCAGCTTCTCAGGGGGAACTCACACTGAAGCTTTCTTT,CASSFSGGTHTEAFF
TRBD1,NA,TRBJ2-5,TRBV27,TGTGCCAGCACCTCGACAGGGCGGGAGACCCAGTACTTC,CASTSTGRETQYF
TRBD1,many,TRBJ1-1,TRBV7-2,TGTGCCAGCAGCTCTCCGGGACAGGGGGGAACTGAAGCTTTCTTT,CASSSPGQGGTEAFF
NA,few,TRBJ1-2,TRBV5-1,TGCGCCAGCGGAGGGGAAGGCTATGGCTACACCTTC,CASGGEGYGYTF
NA,few,TRBJ2-7,TRBV2,TGTGCCAGCACCCAAATGGACATTTCCTACGAGCAGTACTTC,CASTQMDISYEQYF
NA,few,TRBJ2-3,TRBV30,TGTGCCTGGAGTAGCGATTCAACAGATACGCAGTATTTT,CAWSSDSTDTQYF
NA,few,TRBJ2-7,TRBV11-2,TGTGCCAGCAGAAACCCTAGGGGCAGGGCGAACGAGCAGTACTTC,CASRNPRGRANEQYF
TRBD1,few,TRBJ2-7,TRBV7-2,TGTGCCAGCAGCCAGGGACAGCTGTACGAGCAGTACTTC,CASSQGQLYEQYF
NA,NA,TRBJ2-7,TRBV14,TGTGCCAGCAGACTGGGAGGCCGATCCTACGAGCAGTACTTC,CASRLGGRSYEQYF
TRBD1,NA,TRBJ2-2,TRBV11-2,TGTGCCAGCAGCTTAGGTCCCGGACTCCGGACAGGGAACACCGGGGAGCTGTTTTTT,CASSLGPGLRTGNTGELFF
TRBD1,NA,TRBJ1-2,TRBV5-4,TGTGCCAGCAGCTCTTTACAGGGGAGGTATAACTATGGCTACACCTTC,CASSSLQGRYNYGYTF
NA,few,TRBJ1-2,TRBV5-5,TGTGCCAGCAGCTTGTTGACAACAGGGTTCAACTATGGCTACACCTTC,CASSLLTTGFNYGYTF
NA,NA,TRBJ1-5,TRBV5-8,TGTGCCAGCAGCTTGGAACCTACGGGGGGTGGCAATCAGCCCCAGCATTTT,CASSLEPTGGGNQPQHF
TRBD2,few,TRBJ2-5,TRBV29-1,TGCAGCGTTGGTAGTAGCGGGATAGGGACCCAGTACTTC,CSVGSSGIGTQYF
TRBD1,few,TRBJ1-1,TRBV27,TGTGCCAGCAGTTTAAATGGAGGGACAGGGACCTCCAACACTGAAGCTTTCTTT,CASSLNGGTGTSNTEAFF
TRBD2,NA,TRBJ2-3,TRBV7-9,TGTGCCAGCAGCTTAGGGGTAGCGGGAGGGCGGGGTACGCAGTATTTT,CASSLGVAGGRGTQYF
NA,NA,TRBJ1-2,TRBV7-2,TGTGCCAGCAGCTCCAGTGATGGCTACACCTTC,CASSSSDGYTF